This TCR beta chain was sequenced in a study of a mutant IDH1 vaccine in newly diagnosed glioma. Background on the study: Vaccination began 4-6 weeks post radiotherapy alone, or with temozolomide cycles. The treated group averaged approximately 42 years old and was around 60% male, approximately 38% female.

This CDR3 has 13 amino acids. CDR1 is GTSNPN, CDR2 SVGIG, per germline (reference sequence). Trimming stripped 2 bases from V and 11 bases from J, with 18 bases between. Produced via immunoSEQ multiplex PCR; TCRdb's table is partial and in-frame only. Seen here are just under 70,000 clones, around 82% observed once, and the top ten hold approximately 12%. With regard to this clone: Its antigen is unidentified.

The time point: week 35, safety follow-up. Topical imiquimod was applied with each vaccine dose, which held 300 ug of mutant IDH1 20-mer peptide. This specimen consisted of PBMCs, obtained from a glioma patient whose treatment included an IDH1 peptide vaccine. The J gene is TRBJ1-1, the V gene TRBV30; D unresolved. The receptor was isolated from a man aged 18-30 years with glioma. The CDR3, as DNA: TGTGCCTGGAGTCCTCGGCCTCCCCGAGGGGCTTTCTTT. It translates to CAWSPRPPRGAFF.